The sequence of this T cell receptor (beta chain) was determined in a study of CD8 T cells in ankylosing spondylitis. General study findings and limits: Typical of ankylosing spondylitis blood, it appeared, was a TCR beta motif of seven to nine highly homologous variants. Matched synovial fluid from ankylosing spondylitis patients was reported to be enriched for disease-linked clones.

Remarks on this clonotype: Its antigen is currently unknown.

Library preparation for TCR beta used quantitative 5'-RACE with molecular barcodes. Using its own MiXCR run on the 5' RACE reads, TCRdb lists one record per CDR3 protein. The sample contains about 250,000 distinct CDR3 sequences, over 30% of which appear only once. In germline, CDR1 is DFQATT, CDR2 SNEGSKA (reference sequence). The CDR3 has 17 amino acids. V lost 3 bases to trimming and J lost 1 base; unmatched junction nucleotides: 14. The sequence was collected from a male donor with ankylosing spondylitis or in good health (not recorded which). The material sequenced was blood, either unsorted or a sorted T cell fraction (not recorded which). The chain combines TRBV20-1 with TRBJ2-7; 8 bases agree with TRBD1. Here the CDR3 DNA reads TGCAGTGCTAGGCCAAGGACAGGGAGTGGGGCGTCCTACGAGCAGTACTTC. Encoded protein: CSARPRTGSGASYEQYF.